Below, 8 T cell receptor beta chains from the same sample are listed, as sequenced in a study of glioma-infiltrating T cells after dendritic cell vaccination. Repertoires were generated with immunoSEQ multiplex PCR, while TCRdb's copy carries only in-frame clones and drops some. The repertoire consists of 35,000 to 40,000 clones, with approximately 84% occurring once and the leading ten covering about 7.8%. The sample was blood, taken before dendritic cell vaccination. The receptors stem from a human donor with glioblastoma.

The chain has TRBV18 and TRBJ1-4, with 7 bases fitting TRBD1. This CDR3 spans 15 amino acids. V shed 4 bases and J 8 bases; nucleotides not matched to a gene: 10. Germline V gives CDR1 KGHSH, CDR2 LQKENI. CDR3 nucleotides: TGTGCCAGCTCACTCACCGCGACAGGGAGCGAAAAACTGTTTTTT. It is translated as CASSLTATGSEKLFF.

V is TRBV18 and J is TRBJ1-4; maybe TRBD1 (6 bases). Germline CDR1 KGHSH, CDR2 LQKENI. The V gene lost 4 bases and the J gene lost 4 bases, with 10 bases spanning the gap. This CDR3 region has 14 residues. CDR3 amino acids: CASSQDSYNEKLFF. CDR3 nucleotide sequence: TGTGCCAGCTCACAGGACAGCTATAATGAAAAACTGTTTTTT.

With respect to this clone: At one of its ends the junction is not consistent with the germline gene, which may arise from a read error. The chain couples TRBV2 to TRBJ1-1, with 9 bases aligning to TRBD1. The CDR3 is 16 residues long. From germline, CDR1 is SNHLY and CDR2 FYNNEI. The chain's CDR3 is CASSDGIGQGNSEAFF. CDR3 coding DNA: TGTGCCAGCAGTGATGGGATCGGACAGGGGAACTCTGAAGCTTTCTTT.

CDR3 sequence (DNA): TGTGCCAGCAGCGTAGAACTAGCGGGGGCTTCCGGGGAGCTGTTTTTT. Encoded protein: CASSVELAGASGELFF. The gene calls are TRBV9 and TRBJ2-2, with 11 bases fitting TRBD2. This CDR3 spans 16 amino acids. The J segment lost 6 bases and the V segment lost 0 bases, leaving 4 bases of the junction unmatched. CDR1 is SGDLS and CDR2 is YYNGEE in the germline V gene. Variable domain in full (rest from reference TRBV9 and TRBJ2-2): DSGVTQTPKHLITATGQRVTLRCSPRSGDLSVYWYQQSLDQGLQFLIQYYNGEERAKGNILERFSAQQFPDLHSELNLSSLELGDSALYFCASSVELAGASGELFFGEGSRLTVL.

For the CDR3, the DNA is TGTGCCATCAGTTCGAATGGGGTTAGGGGCAATGAGCAGTTCTTC. The encoded protein is CAISSNGVRGNEQFF. V and J are TRBV10-3 and TRBJ2-1; TRBD1 is a possible D gene (5 bases). The CDR3 spans 15 residues. With 5 bases removed from V and 6 bases from J, the gap between germline ends came to 17 bases. Germline CDR1 and CDR2: ENHRY and SYGVKD.

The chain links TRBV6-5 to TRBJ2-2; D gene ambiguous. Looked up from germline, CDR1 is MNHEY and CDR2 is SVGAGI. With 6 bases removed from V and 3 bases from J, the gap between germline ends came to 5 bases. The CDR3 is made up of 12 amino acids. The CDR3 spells CASRSDTGELFF. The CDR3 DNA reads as TGTGCCAGCAGGTCAGACACCGGGGAGCTGTTTTTT.

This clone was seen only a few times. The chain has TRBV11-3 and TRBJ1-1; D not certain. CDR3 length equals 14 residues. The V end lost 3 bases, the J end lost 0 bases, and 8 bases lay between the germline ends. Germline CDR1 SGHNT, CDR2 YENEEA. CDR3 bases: TGTGCCAGCAGCTTTCAGCGAATGAACACTGAAGCTTTCTTT. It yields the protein CASSFQRMNTEAFF.

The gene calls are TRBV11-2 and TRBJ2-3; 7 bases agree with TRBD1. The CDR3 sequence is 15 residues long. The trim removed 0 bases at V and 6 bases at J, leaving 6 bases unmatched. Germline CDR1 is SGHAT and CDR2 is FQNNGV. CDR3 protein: CASSLEQGLWDTQYF. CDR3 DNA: TGTGCCAGCAGCTTAGAACAGGGGTTGTGGGATACGCAGTATTTT. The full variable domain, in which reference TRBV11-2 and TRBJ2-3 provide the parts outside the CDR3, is EAGVAQSPRYKIIEKRQSVAFWCNPISGHATLYWYQQILGQGPKLLIQFQNNGVVDDSQLPKDRFSAERLKGVDSTLKIQPAKLEDSAVYLCASSLEQGLWDTQYFGPGTRLTVL.